This is a list of T cell receptor beta chains from one sample in a study of blood T cells in healthy people across ages. TCRdb reanalysed the 5' RACE reads using MiXCR and keeps one entry per CDR3 protein. Of hundreds of thousands of distinct CDR3 sequences in the sample, around 32% were seen once. Material for sequencing was blood. All receptors derive from an elderly woman in good health. Both conserved end residues are trimmed from each CDR3.

v_call cdr3_aa
TRBV30 ARRGALNYGYT
TRBV5-1 ASRPWDAGYEQY
TRBV27 ASSLSVYNEQF
TRBV20-1 SAKGQQFSGGAEQY
TRBV5-1 ASSFGLASPYEQY
TRBV6-5 ASSPSGTSTDTQY
TRBV2 ASSEKGGVGTEAF
TRBV5-4 ASSTQQGADTGELF
TRBV6-4 ASSDGTGGYTQY
TRBV20-1 SASGTSGNYEQY
TRBV20-1 SAREAGTRNTEAF
TRBV7-9 ASSLEQMNTEAF
TRBV5-6 ASSPSAFTYEQY
TRBV30 AWSRDSYTGELF
TRBV15 ATSRGQGDYGYT
TRBV7-3 ASSPRGGALNEQY
TRBV7-8 AQGGVGQEIQY
TRBV7-9 ASSLARWSEQF
TRBV12-3/TRBV12-4 ASSSGGMSNQPQH
TRBV6-1 ASSLSHAGTGKVANYGYT
TRBV20-1 SAQPGTGGRT
TRBV27 ASSLQGLSYEQY
TRBV10-3 AISESRPSGNEQY
TRBV12-3/TRBV12-4 ASSPGTSGSTYNEQF
TRBV6-2/TRBV6-3 ASRKDSGPTEAF
TRBV5-6 ASSLYREYNEQY
TRBV29-1 SVGRATEAF
TRBV6-2/TRBV6-3 AIRGPPRAQY
TRBV9 ASSLRGLGAEAF